These T cell receptor beta chains were read from a single sample in a study of shared clonotypes between healthy human individuals. Repertoires were generated with immunoSEQ multiplex PCR, while TCRdb's copy carries only in-frame clones and drops some. In the table there are around 2.1 million clones, 93% of which are singletons. The sequencing input was naive CD8+ T cells from PBMCs. These receptors were taken from a man between 18 and 29 years old in good health. Some clones in this sample may be carry-over from other donors' samples. The CDR3 runs from the conserved cysteine through the conserved F or W. Fields, in order: J gene, D gene, V gene, CDR3 DNA, CDR3 protein. D genes are given only for firm matches.

>TRBJ2-7|TRBD2|TRBV9
TGTGCCAGCAGCGTAAGCGGGAGGGTCCACGAGCAGTACTTC
CASSVSGRVHEQYF
>TRBJ2-7|TRBD2|TRBV27
TGTGCCAGCAGTCCGGGACTAGTACACGAGCAGTACTTC
CASSPGLVHEQYF
>TRBJ2-5|.|TRBV7-2
TGTGCCAGCAGCTTAGGGAGGGCCGGAGAGACCCAGTACTTC
CASSLGRAGETQYF
>TRBJ2-7|TRBD2|TRBV4-3
TGCGCCAGCAGCCGCGAGACTAGCGGGTTTTCCGAGCAGTACTTC
CASSRETSGFSEQYF
>TRBJ2-7|TRBD1|TRBV6-4
TGTGCCAGCACCATGGGGGCGGGACAGGGGGCCCACGAGCAGTACTTC
CASTMGAGQGAHEQYF
>TRBJ1-5|TRBD1|TRBV7-8
TGTGCCAGCAGCCCACAGGGGGCAAGCAATCAGCCCCAGCATTTT
CASSPQGASNQPQHF
>TRBJ1-2|.|TRBV19
TGTGCCAGTAGTATAGAGGTAATCGACACCTACTACACCTTC
CASSIEVIDTYYTF
>TRBJ2-1|.|TRBV9
TGTGCCAGCAGCCCTGGCGGCGCGGGTGAGCAGTTCTTC
CASSPGGAGEQFF
>TRBJ1-1|TRBD1|TRBV6-5
TGTGCCAGCACCTACGGGACAGATCCTAACACTGAAGCTTTCTTT
CASTYGTDPNTEAFF
>TRBJ2-5|TRBD2|TRBV10-3
TGTGCCATCAGTGAGTCTACTAGCGGGATTCAAGAGACCCAGTACTTC
CAISESTSGIQETQYF